This T cell receptor beta chain is drawn from a study of cytomegalovirus exposure and HLA in healthy donors. There are 13 residues in the CDR3. Germline CDR1 SGDLS, CDR2 YYNGEE. The PCR ran on 60 Vbeta and 13 Jbeta primers. Sequencing was performed with immunoSEQ multiplex PCR; in TCRdb, only in-frame clones are kept and a portion is missing. The data hold about 200,000 clones, with about 80% observed a single time. With regard to this clone: An end of the junction does not agree with germline; a read error may underlie this.

This sequence was found in a woman aged 40 to 55 in good health and CMV-seronegative. Sequences were obtained from PBMCs. The chain is built from TRBV9 and TRBJ2-7; no firm D call. The CDR3 DNA reads as TGTACCAGCAGCATCGGTCCCGACTACGAGCAGTACTTC. It is translated as CTSSIGPDYEQYF.